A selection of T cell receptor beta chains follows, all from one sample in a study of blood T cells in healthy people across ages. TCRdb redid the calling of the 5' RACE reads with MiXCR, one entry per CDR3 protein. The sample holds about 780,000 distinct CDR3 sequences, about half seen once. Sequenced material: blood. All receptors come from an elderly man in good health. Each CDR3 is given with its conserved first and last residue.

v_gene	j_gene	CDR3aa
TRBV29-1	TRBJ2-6	CSVLQGASSGANVLTF
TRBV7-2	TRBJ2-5	CACSTGLAGDNEQYF
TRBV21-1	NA	CASSKQQTQYF
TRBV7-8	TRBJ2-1	CASSLAGERYSYNEQFF
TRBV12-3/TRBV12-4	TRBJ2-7	CASSLSGTSGRYEQYF
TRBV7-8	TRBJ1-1	CASSSLGQGLTGAFF
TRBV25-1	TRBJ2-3	CASSESGGWGTSGPGDTDTQYF
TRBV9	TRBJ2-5	CASSVVAGGSETQYF
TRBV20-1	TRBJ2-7	CSARDRLAGEFYEQYF
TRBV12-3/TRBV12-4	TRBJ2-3	CASSLSSEAPDTQYF
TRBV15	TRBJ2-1	CATSRASGGWGGNEQFF
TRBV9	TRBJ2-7	CASSVRDFSYEQYF
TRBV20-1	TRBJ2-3	CSALSAQGSDTQYF
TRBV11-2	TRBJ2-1	CASTDGGYNEQFF
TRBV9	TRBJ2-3	CASSVVADGTDTQYF